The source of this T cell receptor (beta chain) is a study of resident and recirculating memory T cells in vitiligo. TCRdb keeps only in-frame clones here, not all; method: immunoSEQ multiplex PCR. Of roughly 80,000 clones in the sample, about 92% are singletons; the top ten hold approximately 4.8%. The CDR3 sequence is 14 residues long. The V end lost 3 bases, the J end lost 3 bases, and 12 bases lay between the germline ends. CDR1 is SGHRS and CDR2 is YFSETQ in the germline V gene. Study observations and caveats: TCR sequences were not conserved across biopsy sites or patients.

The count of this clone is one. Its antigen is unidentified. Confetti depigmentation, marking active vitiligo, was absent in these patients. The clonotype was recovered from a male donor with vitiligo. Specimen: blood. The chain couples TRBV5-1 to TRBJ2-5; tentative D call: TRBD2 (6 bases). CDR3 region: CASSSGSGEETQYF. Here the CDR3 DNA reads TGCGCCAGCAGCTCCGGTAGCGGAGAAGAGACCCAGTACTTC.